This T cell receptor (beta chain) emerged from a study of long-term antiretroviral therapy in people with HIV. They ran version v3.0 of the immunoSEQ assay at survey level. Method: immunoSEQ multiplex PCR; TCRdb's copy keeps in-frame clones and lacks some. The sample has about 27,000 clones, roughly 80% seen once. The CDR3 covers 16 residues. CDR1 and CDR2 from the germline V gene are KGHSH and LQKENI. V lost 3 bases and J lost 8; bases outside the gene matches: 9. This TCR was recovered from a man aged 18 to 29 with HIV. The chain combines TRBV18 with TRBJ1-4, with TRBD1 matching over 10 bases. The starting material was unsorted PBMCs, obtained 0.8 years before starting antiretroviral therapy. CDR3 amino acids: CASSPNRQGAAEKLFF. Here the CDR3 DNA reads TGTGCCAGCTCACCTAACAGACAGGGGGCTGCGGAAAAACTGTTTTTT.